This T cell receptor beta chain was recorded in a study of low-dose radiotherapy and immunotherapy resistance in tumors. Study overall: Treatment consisted of nivolumab 240 mg every two weeks and ipilimumab 1 mg/kg every six weeks, given intravenously to patients.

cDNA synthesis used a TRAV/TRBV-specific primer set for both chains. PCR amplification of the TCRs was performed with Phusion for 20 to 25 PCR cycles, and it relied on a constant-region primer together with a V-primer adapter. TCRdb re-derived calls from the reads in MiXCR, one entry per CDR3 protein. The sample holds 9,800 or so distinct CDR3 sequences, roughly 80% seen once. V was trimmed by 0 bases and J by 5 bases, leaving 14 bases between them. Per the germline V gene, CDR1 is DFQATT and CDR2 is SNEGSKA (reference sequence). This CDR3 has 15 residues. This clonotype was obtained from a human donor with advanced metastatic prostate, ovarian, gallbladder or colorectal cancer (not recorded which). This table probably holds off-target reads from a library built for another chain. The V call is TRBV20-1, the J call TRBJ2-1, with D possibly being TRBD2 (6 bases). CDR3 in amino acids: CSARDPSGHNNEQFF. CDR3 bases: TGCAGTGCTAGAGATCCCAGCGGGCATAACAATGAGCAGTTCTTC.